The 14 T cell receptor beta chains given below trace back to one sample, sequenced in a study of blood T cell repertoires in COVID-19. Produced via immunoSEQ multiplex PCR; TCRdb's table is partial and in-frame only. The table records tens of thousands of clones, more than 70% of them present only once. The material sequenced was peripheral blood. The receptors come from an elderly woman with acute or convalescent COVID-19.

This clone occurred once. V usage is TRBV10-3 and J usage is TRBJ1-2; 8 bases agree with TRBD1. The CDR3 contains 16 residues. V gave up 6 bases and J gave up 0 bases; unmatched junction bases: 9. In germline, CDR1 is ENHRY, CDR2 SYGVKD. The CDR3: CAISGQGPLANYGYTF. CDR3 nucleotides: TGTGCCATCAGCGGACAGGGACCTTTAGCTAACTATGGCTACACCTTC.

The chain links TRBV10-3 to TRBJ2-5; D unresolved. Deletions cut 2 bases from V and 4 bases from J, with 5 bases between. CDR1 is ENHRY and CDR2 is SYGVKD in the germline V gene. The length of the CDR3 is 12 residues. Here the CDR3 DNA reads TGTGCCATCAGTGAGCCCGGAGAGACCCAGTACTTC. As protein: CAISEPGETQYF.

The CDR3 nucleotides are TGTGCCAGCAGTGCTGGACAGGGTTCCACTGAAGCTTTCTTT. Its translation: CASSAGQGSTEAFF. J is TRBJ1-1 and V is TRBV2; 8 nucleotides line up with TRBD1. J gave up 4 bases and V 4 bases, and 5 bases lay outside the gene matches. Germline V lookup: CDR1 SNHLY, CDR2 FYNNEI. The CDR3 consists of 14 residues. The full variable domain, completed using reference TRBV2 and TRBJ1-1, is EPEVTQTPSHQVTQMGQEVILRCVPISNHLYFYWYRQILGQKVEFLVSFYNNEISEKSEIFDDQFSVERPDGSNFTLKIRSTKLEDSAMYFCASSAGQGSTEAFFGQGTRLTVV.

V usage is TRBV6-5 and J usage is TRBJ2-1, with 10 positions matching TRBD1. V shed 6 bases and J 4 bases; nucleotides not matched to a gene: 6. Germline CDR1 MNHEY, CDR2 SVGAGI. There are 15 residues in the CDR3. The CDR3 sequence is CASRLGQGYYNEQFF. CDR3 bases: TGTGCCAGCAGACTGGGACAGGGGTATTACAATGAGCAGTTCTTC.

The CDR3 bases are TGTGCCAGCAGCCCGACTTTGAACACCGGGGAGCTGTTTTTT. This sequence encodes CASSPTLNTGELFF. This chain connects TRBV3-1 (or the pseudogene TRBV3-2) to TRBJ2-2; D ambiguous. The germline V gene encodes CDR1 LGHDT and CDR2 YNNKEL (reference sequence). Deletions cut 4 bases from V and 1 base from J, with 7 bases between. CDR3 length: 14 residues.

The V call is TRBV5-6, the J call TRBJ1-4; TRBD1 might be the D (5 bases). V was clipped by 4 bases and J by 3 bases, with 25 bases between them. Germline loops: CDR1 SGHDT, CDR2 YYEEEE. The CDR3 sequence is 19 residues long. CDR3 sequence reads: CASSPWARDANEANEKLFF. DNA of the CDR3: TGTGCCAGCAGCCCATGGGCGCGGGACGCCAACGAAGCTAATGAAAAACTGTTTTTT.

This chain's CDR3 is CASSFGTRQNTGELFF. As DNA, the CDR3 is TGTGCCAGCAGTTTTGGGACTAGACAGAACACCGGGGAGCTGTTTTTT. The chain is built from TRBV6-5 and TRBJ2-2; 8 positions match TRBD2. J lost 1 base, V lost 4 bases, and 5 bases had no gene match. This CDR3 spans 16 amino acids. Per germline, CDR1 MNHEY and CDR2 SVGAGI.

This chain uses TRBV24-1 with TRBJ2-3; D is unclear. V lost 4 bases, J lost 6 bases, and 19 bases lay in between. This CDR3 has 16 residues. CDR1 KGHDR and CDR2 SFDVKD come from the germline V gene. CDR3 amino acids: CATSELGSSGWDTQYF. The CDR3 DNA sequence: TGTGCCACCAGTGAGTTGGGTAGCTCGGGTTGGGATACGCAGTATTTT.

CDR3 amino acids: CASSLGQGGNSPLHF. The CDR3 DNA sequence: TGCGCCAGCAGCTTGGGACAGGGTGGCAATTCACCCCTCCACTTT. The chain links TRBV5-1 to TRBJ1-6; 7 bases line up with TRBD1. The CDR3 runs to 15 residues. Germline V gene data show CDR1 as SGHRS and CDR2 as YFSETQ. After removal of 0 bases from V and 7 bases from J, the junction contained 4 bases not matched to a gene.

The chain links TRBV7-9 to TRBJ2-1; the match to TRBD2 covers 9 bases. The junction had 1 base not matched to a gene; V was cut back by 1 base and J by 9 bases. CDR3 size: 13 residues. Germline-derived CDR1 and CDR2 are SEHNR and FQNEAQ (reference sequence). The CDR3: CASSLGAGGEQFF. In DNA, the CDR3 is TGTGCCAGCAGCTTAGGAGCGGGGGGTGAGCAGTTCTTC.

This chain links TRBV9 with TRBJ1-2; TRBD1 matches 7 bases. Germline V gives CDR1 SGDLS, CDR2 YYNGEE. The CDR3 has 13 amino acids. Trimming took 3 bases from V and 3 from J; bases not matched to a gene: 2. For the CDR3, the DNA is TGTGCCAGCAGCGCCACAGGGGACTATGGCTACACCTTC. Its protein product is CASSATGDYGYTF.

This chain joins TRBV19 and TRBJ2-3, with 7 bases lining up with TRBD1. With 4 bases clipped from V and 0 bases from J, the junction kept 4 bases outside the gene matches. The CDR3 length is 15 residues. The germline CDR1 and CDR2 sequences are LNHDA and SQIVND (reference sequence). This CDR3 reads CASSTTGVSTDTQYF. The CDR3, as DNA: TGTGCCAGTAGTACCACAGGGGTTAGCACAGATACGCAGTATTTT.

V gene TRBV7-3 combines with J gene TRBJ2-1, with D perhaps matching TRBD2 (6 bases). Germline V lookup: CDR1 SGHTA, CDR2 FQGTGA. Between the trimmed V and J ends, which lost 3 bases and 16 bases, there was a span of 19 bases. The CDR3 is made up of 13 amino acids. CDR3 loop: CASSFGRDSQYFF. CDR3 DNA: TGTGCCAGCAGCTTCGGGCGGGACTCCCAGTATTTCTTC.

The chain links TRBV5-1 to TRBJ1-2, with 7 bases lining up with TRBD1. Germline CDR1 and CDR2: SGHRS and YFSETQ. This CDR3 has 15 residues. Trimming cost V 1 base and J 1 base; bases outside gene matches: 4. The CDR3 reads CASSLTGANNYGYTF. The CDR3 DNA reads TGCGCCAGCAGCTTGACAGGGGCGAATAACTATGGCTACACCTTC. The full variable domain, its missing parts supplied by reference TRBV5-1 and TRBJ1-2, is KAGVTQTPRYLIKTRGQQVTLSCSPISGHRSVSWYQQTPGQGLQFLFEYFSETQRNKGNFPGRFSGRQFSNSRSEMNVSTLELGDSALYLCASSLTGANNYGYTFGSGTRLTVV.